Shown below are 24 T cell receptor beta chains from a single sample sequenced in a study of blood T cell repertoires in COVID-19. Libraries were prepared by immunoSEQ multiplex PCR; TCRdb keeps only in-frame clonotypes and omits some of them. The profile shows about 300,000 clones, around 88% of them singletons. The sample was peripheral blood. The receptor set was obtained from a woman between 25 and 40 years old with COVID-19, enrolled during active disease.

The chain combines TRBV4-1 with TRBJ1-3; weak D call: TRBD1 (6 bases). This CDR3 comprises 15 residues. CDR1 MGHRA and CDR2 YSYEKL come from the germline V gene. Trimming removed 4 bases from V and 8 bases from J, with 18 bases in between. DNA of the CDR3: TGCGCCAGCAGCCTAGGGGTCCCAGGGGCGGACACCATATATTTT. This sequence encodes CASSLGVPGADTIYF.

The chain carries TRBV30 and TRBJ1-6; D might be TRBD1 (6 bases). Germline loops: CDR1 GTSNPN, CDR2 SVGIG (reference sequence). V gave up 4 bases and J gave up 10 bases, with 14 bases separating them. CDR3 length: 13 amino acids. CDR3: CAWTITGSSPLHF. CDR3 DNA sequence: TGTGCCTGGACTATCACAGGGTCCTCACCCCTCCACTTT.

The chain couples TRBV13 to TRBJ2-7, with 11 nucleotides matching TRBD1. Per the germline V gene, CDR1 is PRHDT and CDR2 is FYEKMQ (reference sequence). Trimming cost V 0 bases and J 2 bases; bases outside gene matches: 9. The CDR3 has 18 residues. The CDR3 DNA sequence: TGTGCCAGCAGCTTAGGCCAAGGACAGGGGGCGATAACCTACGAGCAGTACTTC. Amino acids: CASSLGQGQGAITYEQYF.

This sequence joins TRBV4-3 and TRBJ2-7; no firm D call. This CDR3 is built from 15 residues. The germline V gene has CDR1 LGHNA and CDR2 YSLEER. Trimming took 1 base from V and 3 from J, leaving 13 bases between them. The CDR3 protein is CASSQVSLPLYEQYF. Here the CDR3 DNA reads TGCGCCAGCAGCCAAGTGTCACTTCCTCTCTACGAGCAGTACTTC.

V and J are TRBV4-2 and TRBJ2-1; the match to TRBD1 covers 9 bases. The CDR3 length is 15 residues. Unmatched junction bases numbered 3, after V lost 4 bases and J lost 2 bases. Germline loops: CDR1 LGHNA, CDR2 YNFKEQ. The CDR3 region is CASSPGQGPYNEQFF. The CDR3 DNA reads TGTGCCAGCAGCCCGGGACAGGGACCCTACAATGAGCAGTTCTTC.

Concerning this clone: The same CDR3 arises from other DNA sequences in this sample as well. This rearrangement joins TRBV25-1 to TRBJ1-1, with a weak D call TRBD1 (6 bases). Germline CDR1 reads MGHDK; CDR2 reads SYGVNS. The CDR3 is made up of 11 amino acids. Trimming cost V 4 bases and J 8 bases, with 8 bases left between them. The CDR3 reads CASSGGTEAFF. The CDR3 DNA sequence: TGTGCCAGCAGTGGGGGGACAGAAGCTTTCTTT.

This rearrangement joins TRBV3-1 (or the pseudogene TRBV3-2) to TRBJ2-7, with 7 bases lining up with TRBD2. This CDR3 comprises 17 residues. The V and J ends lost 6 bases and 0 bases, in that order; junction bases with no gene match: 14. The germline CDR1 and CDR2 sequences are LGHDT and YNNKEL (reference sequence). The CDR3 DNA is TGTGCCAGCAGTCCCACCGGAGCGGGGTACGCCTCCTACGAGCAGTACTTC. Residues: CASSPTGAGYASYEQYF.

This sequence joins TRBV20-1 and TRBJ2-3; TRBD2 aligns across 8 bases. The CDR3 is made up of 15 amino acids. The V and J ends lost 3 bases and 3 bases, in that order; junction bases with no gene match: 8. Germline V CDR1 and CDR2: DFQATT, SNEGSKA (reference sequence). Here the CDR3 reads CSASQGLVETDTQYF. The CDR3 DNA sequence: TGCAGTGCTAGTCAGGGACTAGTTGAAACAGATACGCAGTATTTT.

V usage is TRBV5-1 and J usage is TRBJ1-2; a weak D match, TRBD1 (5 bases). Trimming took 4 bases from V and 5 from J, leaving 18 bases between them. The CDR3 has 15 residues. From germline, CDR1 is SGHRS and CDR2 YFSETQ. The CDR3 DNA sequence: TGCGCCAGCAGCGCGGAACAGGCAAGCCTATATGGCTACACCTTC. It yields the protein CASSAEQASLYGYTF.

The rearrangement joins TRBV2 to TRBJ1-2; no clear D. CDR3 length: 13 residues. Germline CDR1 is SNHLY and CDR2 is FYNNEI. V was pared by 4 bases and J by 8 bases, with 14 bases between. CDR3 nucleotides: TGTGCCAGCAGTGGGAGTGTTTGGATAGGCTACACCTTC. Protein product: CASSGSVWIGYTF.

V and J are TRBV19 and TRBJ1-4; possibly TRBD1 for D (5 bases). The germline CDR1 and CDR2 sequences are LNHDA and SQIVND (reference sequence). The CDR3 runs to 16 residues. V was pared by 5 bases and J by 0 bases, with 13 bases between. The CDR3 DNA sequence: TGTGCCAGTAGTGCCTGGACACAAGCAACTAATGAAAAACTGTTTTTT. This translates into CASSAWTQATNEKLFF.

The chain is built from TRBV14 and TRBJ1-1; tentative D call: TRBD1 (5 bases). This CDR3 contains 13 residues. V lost 7 bases, J lost 1 base, and 10 bases lay in between. CDR1 and CDR2 (germline): SGHDN, FVKESK. CDR3 sequence (DNA): TGTGCCAGCACCCTGGGGCAGAACACTGAAGCTTTCTTT. Translation: CASTLGQNTEAFF. Filled out from reference TRBV14 and TRBJ1-1, the complete variable domain reads EAGVTQFPSHSVIEKGQTVTLRCDPISGHDNLYWYRRVMGKEIKFLLHFVKESKQDESGMPNNRFLAERTGGTYSTLKVQPAELEDSGVYFCASTLGQNTEAFFGQGTRLTVV.

About this clone: Other DNA sequences within the sample encode an identical CDR3. This chain's CDR3 is CASSPRGRGGTGELFF. DNA of the CDR3: TGTGCCAGCAGCCCGCGGGGGCGCGGTGGGACCGGGGAGCTGTTTTTT. This chain joins TRBV9 and TRBJ2-2, with a possible D match to TRBD2 (7 bases). The CDR3 extends over 16 amino acids. Germline V CDR1 and CDR2: SGDLS, YYNGEE. With 4 bases removed from V and 5 bases from J, the gap between germline ends came to 18 bases.

The chain combines TRBV19 with TRBJ1-1; perhaps TRBD1 as D (6 bases). Germline V lookup: CDR1 LNHDA, CDR2 SQIVND (reference sequence). V was clipped by 4 bases and J by 1 base, with 16 bases between them. The CDR3 has 16 residues. The CDR3 loop reads CASSRGPGHPNTEAFF. In nucleotides, the CDR3 is TGTGCCAGTAGTAGGGGGCCGGGACATCCGAACACTGAAGCTTTCTTT.

On this clone itself: The germline gene is not matched at one end of the junction; a read error may be the cause. This chain uses TRBV6-2 or TRBV6-3 with TRBJ2-7; TRBD1 agrees at 8 bases. This CDR3 comprises 12 residues. Germline V gene lookup returns CDR1 MNHEY and CDR2 SVGEGT. The CDR3 coding sequence is TGTGCCAGCAGCGTGCTTCCGGGACAGGCAGGCTTC. This codes for CASSVLPGQAGF.

The rearrangement uses TRBV10-1 and TRBJ1-2; 8 nucleotides line up with TRBD1. V was clipped by 5 bases and J by 7 bases; unmatched bases: 9. The CDR3 consists of 14 residues. Germline loops: CDR1 WNHNN, CDR2 SYGVQD (reference sequence). The CDR3 loop is CASSSDRGGGGYTF. CDR3 nucleotides: TGCGCCAGCAGTAGCGACAGGGGCGGTGGTGGCTACACCTTC.

The rearrangement links TRBV19 to TRBJ2-3; D unclear. Trimming removed 3 bases from V and 2 bases from J, with 6 bases in between. The V gene's germline CDR1 is LNHDA and CDR2 SQIVND (reference sequence). This CDR3 has 13 residues. CDR3 amino acids: CASSIMATDTQYF. CDR3 bases: TGTGCCAGTAGTATTATGGCCACAGATACGCAGTATTTT.

V is TRBV27 and J is TRBJ1-6; D is perhaps TRBD1 (6 bases). The CDR3 loop spans 12 amino acids. CDR1 is MNHEY and CDR2 is SMNVEV in the germline V gene (reference sequence). V lost 2 bases and J lost 12, with 8 bases in between. CDR3 nucleotides: TGTGCCAGCAGTTTAACAGGGCGACCCCTCCACTTT. It codes for CASSLTGRPLHF.

The chain employs TRBV5-6 and TRBJ2-5; 7 bases are shared with TRBD2. CDR1 and CDR2 from the germline V gene are SGHDT and YYEEEE. There are 15 residues in the CDR3. J gave up 4 bases and V 5 bases, and 11 bases lay outside the gene matches. The DNA for the CDR3 is TGTGCCAGCAGTCGAGCTGCGAGCGGGGTAGAGACCCAGTACTTC. Translating it yields CASSRAASGVETQYF.

This clone was detected once. This sequence joins TRBV5-8 and TRBJ1-5; tentative D call: TRBD1 (5 bases). The germline V gene has CDR1 SGHTS and CDR2 YDEGEE. This CDR3 spans 15 amino acids. Trimming took off 4 bases at V and 7 bases at J, with 18 bases between the two ends. The CDR3 bases are TGTGCCAGCAGCGCGGCGCTCAGGGTTAAACAGCCCCAGCATTTT. It codes for CASSAALRVKQPQHF. Combining the CDR3 with reference TRBV5-8 and TRBJ1-5 gives the whole variable domain EAGVTQSPTHLIKTRGQQATLRCSPISGHTSVYWYQQALGLGLQFLLWYDEGEERNRGNFPPRFSGRQFPNYSSELNVNALELEDSALYLCASSAALRVKQPQHFGDGTRLSIL.

The chain combines TRBV27 with TRBJ2-1; 10 positions match TRBD2. The germline CDR1 and CDR2 sequences are MNHEY and SMNVEV (reference sequence). This CDR3 has 13 amino acids. J was trimmed by 4 bases and V by 6 bases; bases with no gene match: 0. CDR3 sequence: CASRLAGYNEQFF. CDR3 bases: TGTGCCAGCAGACTAGCGGGGTACAATGAGCAGTTCTTC.

The V call is TRBV7-9, the J call TRBJ1-5; D call uncertain. Germline V CDR1 and CDR2: SEHNR, FQNEAQ (reference sequence). Between the trimmed V and J ends, which lost 1 base and 2 bases, there was a span of 9 bases. The CDR3 contains 15 residues. The CDR3 coding sequence is TGTGCCAGCAGCTTAGACGGAGGTGGCAATCAGCCCCAGCATTTT. Protein: CASSLDGGGNQPQHF.

The V and J genes are TRBV3-1 (or the pseudogene TRBV3-2) and TRBJ1-1, with D possibly being TRBD1 (5 bases). Germline V gene data show CDR1 as LGHDT and CDR2 as YNNKEL (reference sequence). The CDR3 sequence is 15 residues long. Trimming removed 8 bases from V and 1 base from J, with 17 bases in between. CDR3 coding DNA: TGTGCCAGCCAAACAGGAAATAGGCCGAACACTGAAGCTTTCTTT. Translation gives CASQTGNRPNTEAFF.

The chain carries TRBV19 and TRBJ1-1; D uncertain. In germline, CDR1 is LNHDA, CDR2 SQIVND (reference sequence). The CDR3 has 13 amino acids. With 6 bases removed from V and 1 base from J, the gap between germline ends came to 9 bases. The CDR3 DNA follows: TGTGCCAGTAGCCTCGCCAGGAACACTGAAGCTTTCTTT. This codes for CASSLARNTEAFF.